These 14 T cell receptor beta chains came from one sample sequenced in a study of CD8 T cells in ankylosing spondylitis (TCRdb year 2017). Libraries came from 5' RACE. TCRdb names Illumina HiSeq 2500 as the instrument used. TCRdb ran its own pipeline on the public reads, namely fastp trimming at Q25 and MiXCR clone calling, and kept in-frame beta chains. Identical CDR3 proteins give one entry, which carries the most common genes and DNA. The sample table shows some 120,000 distinct CDR3 sequences, and roughly 6.6% are seen once. The ten largest account for 12% of the sample. Sequencing was carried out using blood, either unsorted or a sorted T cell fraction (not recorded which). Every receptor here comes from a male donor with ankylosing spondylitis or in good health (not recorded which).

The chain carries TRBV28 and TRBJ2-3; either TRBD1 or TRBD2 may supply D (5 bases each). The ends were cut back, 2 bases at V and 6 bases at J, with 21 bases in the middle. This CDR3 is built from 17 residues. From germline, CDR1 is MDHEN and CDR2 SYDVKM. In DNA, the CDR3 is TGTGCCAGCAGTTTAGGGGCGGGCTCCATAAACAGGGATACGCAGTATTTT. Translated, it gives CASSLGAGSINRDTQYF.

This clonotype came up many times. The V and J genes are TRBV20-1 and TRBJ1-5; D ambiguous. This CDR3 contains 14 residues. Per germline, CDR1 DFQATT and CDR2 SNEGSKA (reference sequence). Trimming took 6 bases from V and 7 from J, leaving 19 bases between them. Here the CDR3 reads CSARPDQAGQPQHF. The CDR3 nucleotides are TGCAGTGCCCGGCCGGACCAGGCGGGGCAGCCCCAGCATTTT.

In its sample, this clonotype was seen many times. This chain joins TRBV20-1 and TRBJ1-2, with D hard to call. Trimming pared 3 bases from V and 3 bases from J, leaving 14 bases between. This CDR3 spans 14 amino acids. The V gene's germline CDR1 is DFQATT and CDR2 SNEGSKA (reference sequence). The CDR3, as DNA: TGCAGTGCTAGTGCTGCGGGGTCGGACTATGGCTACACCTTC. Its protein product is CSASAAGSDYGYTF.

This clonotype showed up many times. The CDR3 nucleotides read TGCAGTGCTCGGGACAACACCTACGAGCAGTACTTC. Its protein is CSARDNTYEQYF. V gene TRBV20-1 combines with J gene TRBJ2-7; D is perhaps TRBD1 (6 bases). There are 12 residues in the CDR3. Trimming pared 5 bases from V and 2 bases from J, leaving 10 bases between. Looked up from germline, CDR1 is DFQATT and CDR2 is SNEGSKA (reference sequence).

This clonotype was seen many times. The chain recombines TRBV28 with TRBJ1-5, with D unclear. This CDR3 region has 15 residues. Germline lookup yields CDR1 MDHEN and CDR2 SYDVKM. The ends were cut back, 2 bases at V and 4 bases at J, with 12 bases in the middle. As DNA, the CDR3 is TGTGCCAGCAGTTTAATGGCAGTTCCGAATCAGCCCCAGCATTTT. Translation gives CASSLMAVPNQPQHF.

This clonotype was seen ten or more times. The chain has TRBV6-2 or TRBV6-3 and TRBJ1-5; tentative D call: TRBD1 (5 bases). Trimming stripped 8 bases from V and 2 bases from J, with 7 bases between. This CDR3 region has 12 residues. Germline V gene sequence: CDR1 MNHEY, CDR2 SVGEGT. CDR3 nucleotide sequence: TGTGCCAGCGGGGGAGGCAATCAGCCCCAGCATTTT. Translation: CASGGGNQPQHF.

The sample holds many counts of this clonotype. The V call is TRBV28, the J call TRBJ2-4; D possibly corresponds to TRBD2 (7 bases). Trimming shortened V by 4 bases and J by 8 bases, and 12 bases separated the two germline ends. This CDR3 comprises 13 residues. Germline V lookup: CDR1 MDHEN, CDR2 SYDVKM. The CDR3 DNA is TGTGCCAGCAGTTGGGGGGGCCAGGACATTCAGTACTTC. Amino acids: CASSWGGQDIQYF. Complete variable domain (other parts from reference TRBV28 and TRBJ2-4): DVKVTQSSRYLVKRTGEKVFLECVQDMDHENMFWYRQDPGLGLRLIYFSYDVKMKEKGDIPEGYSVSREKKERFSLILESASTNQTSMYLCASSWGGQDIQYFGAGTRLSVL.

V is TRBV5-1 and J is TRBJ1-1; D might be TRBD1 (6 bases). CDR3 length equals 16 residues. V lost 0 bases and J 6 bases, leaving 18 bases between the germline ends. Germline V gene sequence: CDR1 SGHRS, CDR2 YFSETQ. The CDR3 is CASSLGGGGSGAEAFF. In DNA form, the CDR3 reads TGCGCCAGCAGCTTGGGGGGGGGCGGGTCCGGCGCTGAAGCTTTCTTT.

At least ten counts were recorded for this clonotype. The CDR3 is CASSPGTEAFF. CDR3 nucleotides: TGCGCCTCTAGCCCGGGCACTGAAGCTTTCTTT. The chain joins TRBV5-1 to TRBJ1-1; D ambiguous. Germline V gives CDR1 SGHRS, CDR2 YFSETQ. This CDR3 is 11 amino acids long. Deletions cut 10 bases from V and 4 bases from J, with 11 bases between.

The chain employs TRBV10-2 and TRBJ1-2; D is ambiguous. Germline CDR1 and CDR2: WSHSY and SAAADI. The CDR3 spans 14 residues. V lost 7 bases to trimming and J lost 2 bases, with 14 bases between them. CDR3 protein: CASKLQVGNYGYTF. The CDR3 DNA reads as TGCGCCAGCAAACTCCAGGTTGGGAACTATGGCTACACCTTC.

As to this clonotype: The junction and the germline gene differ at one end; a read error may be behind it. The chain uses TRBV2 and TRBJ2-1; 12 bases are a match to TRBD2. Germline lookup yields CDR1 SNHLY and CDR2 FYNNEI. This CDR3 region has 19 residues. Here the CDR3 reads CTSCPSTSGSESSYNEQFF. CDR3 nucleotides: TGTACCAGCTGTCCCTCGACTAGCGGGAGCGAAAGCTCCTACAATGAGCAGTTCTTC.

In this sample, this clonotype turned up many times. The chain couples TRBV7-2 to TRBJ2-7; TRBD2 agrees at 13 bases. This CDR3 is built from 17 residues. Unmatched junction bases numbered 10, after V lost 7 bases and J lost 1 base. Germline loops: CDR1 SGHTA, CDR2 FQGNSA. CDR3 coding DNA: TGTGCCAGCAACCCCGGACTAGCGGGGGCGATTTCCTACGAGCAGTACTTC. Translation: CASNPGLAGAISYEQYF.

There are many counts of this clonotype. The V call is TRBV28, the J call TRBJ2-7; no reliable D call. Trimming pared 4 bases from V and 2 bases from J, leaving 24 bases between. Germline V gives CDR1 MDHEN, CDR2 SYDVKM. The CDR3 loop spans 18 amino acids. CDR3 protein: CASSSAWAMYPRAYEQYF. The CDR3 nucleotides are TGTGCCAGCAGTTCCGCGTGGGCGATGTACCCTCGGGCCTACGAGCAGTACTTC.

In its sample, this clonotype was seen many times. The chain recombines TRBV11-2 with TRBJ1-2, with D tentatively TRBD1 (6 bases). The CDR3 has 15 residues. CDR1 SGHAT and CDR2 FQNNGV come from the germline V gene. V was shortened by 6 bases and J by 4 bases, with 18 bases between the two germline ends. The CDR3: CASRLNTGYLYGYTF. Written as DNA, the CDR3 is TGTGCCAGCAGACTAAATACAGGGTACCTCTATGGCTACACCTTC.